This entry lists 9 T cell receptor beta chains sequenced from one sample in a study of T cell responses to AZD1222 COVID-19 vaccine. TCRdb keeps only in-frame clones here, not all; method: immunoSEQ multiplex PCR. Here the sample spans about 150,000 clones, around 90% being singletons. The sample here was peripheral blood, taken on day 0 of AZD1222 vaccination. The source of these receptors is an adult in good health.

V and J are TRBV18 and TRBJ2-2, with D possibly being TRBD1 (6 bases). Trimming cost V 4 bases and J 2 bases, with 11 bases left between them. Germline V gene sequence: CDR1 KGHSH, CDR2 LQKENI. This CDR3 region has 15 residues. The CDR3 nucleotides are TGTGCCAGCTCACTACGGACAGCTAACACCGGGGAGCTGTTTTTT. Residues: CASSLRTANTGELFF.

This clone has just one count. The chain carries TRBV24-1 and TRBJ2-2; D remains ambiguous. V lost 2 bases and J 1 base, leaving 7 bases between the germline ends. The CDR3 extends over 15 amino acids. The germline gives CDR1 KGHDR, CDR2 SFDVKD. The CDR3 nucleotides read TGTGCCACCAGTGATTGGCAGATGAACACCGGGGAGCTGTTTTTT. This sequence encodes CATSDWQMNTGELFF.

The V call is TRBV28, the J call TRBJ2-7; no clear D gene. CDR3 length: 16 residues. Trimming pared 3 bases from V and 4 bases from J, leaving 19 bases between. Germline V gene lookup returns CDR1 MDHEN and CDR2 SYDVKM. This chain's CDR3 is CASSFYNTERRYEQYF. In nucleotides, the CDR3 is TGTGCCAGCAGTTTCTACAACACCGAAAGGAGATACGAGCAGTACTTC.

The chain combines TRBV4-1 with TRBJ2-2, with 10 nucleotides matching TRBD2. The CDR3 contains 16 residues. The J segment lost 2 bases and the V segment lost 6 bases, leaving 6 bases of the junction unmatched. Germline CDR1 and CDR2: MGHRA and YSYEKL. CDR3 amino acids: CASRMTSGPNTGELFF. In DNA, the CDR3 is TGCGCCAGCAGGATGACTAGCGGGCCCAACACCGGGGAGCTGTTTTTT.

The rearrangement joins TRBV18 to TRBJ1-1; D unresolved. The CDR3 spans 12 residues. Germline loops: CDR1 KGHSH, CDR2 LQKENI. The V and J ends lost 0 bases and 5 bases respectively, with 4 bases between them. Here the CDR3 reads CASSPPQTEAFF. CDR3 DNA sequence: TGTGCCAGCTCACCACCCCAGACTGAAGCTTTCTTT.

This sequence joins TRBV21-1 and TRBJ1-4; the table's D call TRBD1 went unverified against the DNA. TRBV21-1 is designated a pseudogene. The CDR3 has 14 residues. The CDR3 reads CASSIRDIPGKLFF. Here the CDR3 DNA reads TGTGCCAGCAGCATCCGGGACATCCCCGGAAAACTGTTTTTT.

For this clone: The junction does not match germline at one end; this may be a read error. V is TRBV3-1 (or the pseudogene TRBV3-2) and J is TRBJ1-6; a possible D gene is TRBD1 (6 bases). Per germline, CDR1 LGHDT and CDR2 YNNKEL (reference sequence). The CDR3 covers 9 residues. CDR3 sequence (DNA): TGTGCCAGCAGCCTTGGACAGCTTTTT. Its translation is CASSLGQLF.

The V and J genes are TRBV5-4 and TRBJ1-2; D unresolved. Germline assignment: CDR1 SGHNT and CDR2 YYREEE (reference sequence). The CDR3 totals 13 residues. The V and J ends lost 1 base and 1 base respectively, with 5 bases between them. The CDR3 bases are TGTGCCAGCAGCTTGACAAGTAACTATGGCTACACCTTC. Protein sequence: CASSLTSNYGYTF.

V usage is TRBV10-1 and J usage is TRBJ2-1, with TRBD2 matching over 8 bases. CDR1 WNHNN and CDR2 SYGVQD come from the germline V gene (reference sequence). V was pared by 4 bases and J by 4 bases, with 6 bases of the junction left unmatched. CDR3 length equals 15 residues. CDR3 sequence: CASSVNSGAYNEQFF. Written as DNA, the CDR3 is TGCGCCAGCAGTGTTAATAGCGGGGCTTACAATGAGCAGTTCTTC.